Listed below are T cell receptor beta chains from one sample, sequenced in a study of blood T cell repertoires in COVID-19. TCRdb keeps only in-frame clones here, not all; method: immunoSEQ multiplex PCR. The sample has approximately 71,000 clones; around three quarters are singletons. The source material was peripheral blood. The receptors here all came from a human donor in a cohort sampled during active COVID-19. CDR3s leave out the opening cysteine and the closing phenylalanine or tryptophan.

cdr3_aa,v_call
ASSQGRQGSYEQY,TRBV4-3
ASSQEPQGDQPQH,TRBV4-1
ASSQQAGIDSPLH,TRBV4-1
ASSLGRTRGYNEQF,TRBV11-3
ASSLSRPWDEQF,TRBV28
ASSLAVAGEQY,TRBV7-2
ASSPLHGNGYT,TRBV14
ASSFARQREGELF,TRBV19
ASSQELQGGGTEAF,TRBV4-1
ASSRRGRSEGYT,TRBV3-1/TRBV3-2
ASSQVRLGRSYNSPLH,TRBV19
ASRFESDRDYGYT,TRBV28
ASSARLAGGLDLAKNIQY,TRBV19
ASSIGVRAGGLYNEQF,TRBV19
ASKSRLNTEAF,TRBV10-2
ASSFQENTGELF,TRBV11-2
ASSLAGGVLQETQY,TRBV6-2/TRBV6-3
ASSADGTGFTFQY,TRBV6-5
ASSLFGQGADEQF,TRBV6-4
ASRLTGGRSPLH,TRBV3-1/TRBV3-2
ASSSGNTEAF,TRBV3-1/TRBV3-2
ASGRDMGNTEAF,TRBV5-4
ASSYMGVGSLYGYT,TRBV3-1/TRBV3-2
ASSLGENRWINIQY,TRBV7-7
ASSVVGGRTEAF,TRBV5-5
ASSLRLAGDTDTQY,TRBV14
ASSYGQNQETQY,TRBV5-6
ASSLSTGTGVVGELF,TRBV27
ASSDLNGGTGELF,TRBV19
ASSRDTEAF,TRBV7-2